The present T cell receptor beta chain was sequenced within a study of blood T cells in healthy people across ages. Primers used in a second PCR of roughly 7 to 12 cycles were a sample-barcoded 5' primer and a J-beta primer mix. TCRdb re-analysed the 5' RACE reads in MiXCR, keeping a single row per CDR3 protein. This sample has approximately 760,000 distinct CDR3 sequences, with around 25% found just once. The CDR3 has 17 amino acids. Germline CDR1 reads ENHRY; CDR2 reads SYGVKD. V shed 6 bases and J 0 bases; nucleotides not matched to a gene: 6. Worth noting for this clonotype: What it binds is not known.

Study-wide results and limits: Using unsorted PBMCs precluded a conclusive naive versus antigen-experienced comparison.

A minimum of 5 micrograms of total RNA was extracted per sample. The same data also went into a second study, on T cells of mothers and their children.

This chain links TRBV10-3 with TRBJ2-1, with 12 bases fitting TRBD2. The sequence derives from a boy between 10 and 17 years old in good health. The sample was blood. CDR3 DNA sequence: TGTGCCATCAGGGGGCTAGCGGGAGGGACCTCCTACAATGAGCAGTTCTTC. Protein product: CAIRGLAGGTSYNEQFF.